These 10 T cell receptor beta chains were all obtained from the same sample, sequenced in a study of cytomegalovirus exposure and HLA in healthy donors. With 60 Vbeta and 13 Jbeta primers, the PCR was carried out. Sequencing was performed with immunoSEQ multiplex PCR; in TCRdb, only in-frame clones are kept and a portion is missing. The sample lists roughly 180,000 clones, roughly 83% occurring once. The sample was PBMCs. These TCRs come from a man between 25 and 39 years old in good health and CMV-seronegative.

This clone appeared a few times. Its ends do not fully match the called genes, so a read error is possible. V is TRBV7-9 and J is TRBJ1-4; D ambiguous. The germline CDR1 and CDR2 sequences are SEHNR and FQNEAQ (reference sequence). This CDR3 is built from 15 residues. CDR3 loop: CSSSSPGIHGEKLFF. CDR3 coding DNA: TGTTCCAGCAGCTCGCCGGGGATACATGGGGAAAAACTGTTTTTT.

The V gene is TRBV7-9, the J gene TRBJ2-1, with no clear D. From germline, CDR1 is SEHNR and CDR2 FQNEAQ (reference sequence). Trimming left V 5 bases short and J 9 bases short, with 17 bases between. The CDR3 is 14 amino acids. The CDR3 is CASSPPGTSVEQFF. CDR3 bases: TGTGCCAGCAGCCCTCCGGGTACTTCGGTTGAGCAGTTCTTC.

The gene calls are TRBV2 and TRBJ2-2, with D possibly TRBD1 on 6 matching bases. CDR1 SNHLY and CDR2 FYNNEI come from the germline V gene. V was trimmed by 6 bases and J by 7 bases, leaving 9 bases between them. The CDR3 totals 12 residues. In nucleotides, the CDR3 is TGTGCCAGCAGACAGGGCGTCGGGGAGCTGTTTTTT. Its translation is CASRQGVGELFF.

The genes are TRBV19 and TRBJ2-5; 10 bases are a match to TRBD2. Germline trimming cut 3 bases from V and 3 bases from J; bases unmatched to any gene: 13. CDR3 size: 18 residues. Germline V lookup: CDR1 LNHDA, CDR2 SQIVND (reference sequence). The CDR3 DNA follows: TGTGCCAGTAGTATGAGAAGGGGAAGCGGGAGGGTAGAAGAGACCCAGTACTTC. Amino acid sequence: CASSMRRGSGRVEETQYF.

To note about this clone: Other DNA variants within this sample encode the same CDR3. The chain uses TRBV7-9 and TRBJ1-2; D not certain. The CDR3 is 12 residues long. Germline V CDR1 and CDR2: SEHNR, FQNEAQ (reference sequence). The CDR3 protein is CAGGRGNYGYTF. The CDR3 region has the DNA TGTGCGGGCGGGAGAGGCAACTATGGCTACACCTTC. Full variable domain (remainder filled in from reference TRBV7-9 and TRBJ1-2): DTGVSQNPRHKITKRGQNVTFRCDPISEHNRLYWYRQTLGQGPEFLTYFQNEAQLEKSRLLSDRFSAERPKGSFSTLEIQRTEQGDSAMYLCAGGRGNYGYTFGSGTRLTVV.

This chain connects TRBV10-3 to TRBJ1-1; weak D call: TRBD1 (5 bases). This CDR3 is built from 12 residues. The germline gives CDR1 ENHRY, CDR2 SYGVKD. V gave up 4 bases and J gave up 6 bases, with 9 bases separating them. CDR3 sequence reads: CAISAKTAEAFF. CDR3 nucleotide sequence: TGTGCCATCAGTGCTAAGACAGCTGAAGCTTTCTTT.

The rearrangement joins TRBV27 to TRBJ2-4; D is possibly TRBD2 (7 bases). Germline V gene sequence: CDR1 MNHEY, CDR2 SMNVEV (reference sequence). The CDR3 is 14 amino acids. Trimming removed 0 bases at V and 9 bases at J, with 12 bases between. The CDR3 DNA follows: TGTGCCAGCAGTTTATCGAGGGGGGGCGGCATTCAGTACTTC. It translates to CASSLSRGGGIQYF.

CDR3 protein: CASSKTGTGVYEQYF. The CDR3 region has the DNA TGTGCCAGCAGTAAGACCGGGACAGGTGTCTACGAGCAGTACTTC. V is TRBV28 and J is TRBJ2-7, with 8 bases lining up with TRBD1. The J segment lost 3 bases and the V segment lost 5 bases, leaving 9 bases of the junction unmatched. Germline loops: CDR1 MDHEN, CDR2 SYDVKM. The CDR3 has 15 amino acids.

CDR3 amino acids: CASSPPTGGQKTQYF. The DNA for the CDR3 is TGTGCCAGCTCACCACCCACGGGGGGGCAAAAGACCCAGTACTTC. The chain uses TRBV18 and TRBJ2-5, with 8 bases aligning to TRBD2. CDR3 size: 15 residues. Germline-derived CDR1 and CDR2 are KGHSH and LQKENI. With V trimmed by 0 bases and J by 6 bases, 6 bases remained unmatched. Filled out from reference TRBV18 and TRBJ2-5, the complete variable domain reads NAGVMQNPRHLVRRRGQEARLRCSPMKGHSHVYWYRQLPEEGLKFMVYLQKENIIDESGMPKERFSAEFPKEGPSILRIQQVVRGDSAAYFCASSPPTGGQKTQYFGPGTRLLVL.

The chain recombines TRBV5-6 with TRBJ2-3; 7 positions agree with TRBD2. Germline-derived CDR1 and CDR2 are SGHDT and YYEEEE. The CDR3 length is 16 residues. Trimming removed 1 base from V and 2 bases from J; junction bases left unmatched: 7. The CDR3 DNA reads TGTGCCAGCAGCTTGAGACGGGGGGTACCCACAGATACGCAGTATTTT. Residues: CASSLRRGVPTDTQYF.